This is a list of T cell receptor beta chains from one sample in a study of blood T cell repertoires in COVID-19. The assay was immunoSEQ multiplex PCR, and TCRdb's table has in-frame clones only and misses some. The sample shows fewer than 70,000 clones, over 90% of them seen only once. Sequencing used peripheral blood. The receptors come from a man between 50 and 59 years old with active COVID-19. The conserved cysteine and the conserved F or W are not part of the CDR3 here. The order of the fields is clone size, D gene, V gene, CDR3 protein. D genes are given only for firm matches. Clone size is given for some rows only: seen once, a few or many times, or a class if the clone is expanded.

clone_size: .
d_call: .
v_call: TRBV10-2
cdr3_aa: ACAEGLPNTEAF

clone_size: .
d_call: .
v_call: TRBV6-5
cdr3_aa: ASSLDYTRTEAF

clone_size: .
d_call: TRBD2
v_call: TRBV3-1/TRBV3-2
cdr3_aa: ASSRLAGVTDTQY

clone_size: .
d_call: .
v_call: TRBV4-1
cdr3_aa: ASSPQLAYEQY

clone_size: .
d_call: TRBD2
v_call: TRBV6-2/TRBV6-3
cdr3_aa: ASSYPTTSGRSGGAWEQF

clone_size: .
d_call: TRBD1
v_call: TRBV9
cdr3_aa: ASSTGQASYEQY

clone_size: .
d_call: .
v_call: TRBV7-9
cdr3_aa: ASSPVTSSGNTIY

clone_size: .
d_call: .
v_call: TRBV9
cdr3_aa: ASSVDVRQHTEAF

clone_size: once
d_call: .
v_call: TRBV11-2
cdr3_aa: ASSSSPVTEAF

clone_size: .
d_call: .
v_call: TRBV7-7
cdr3_aa: ASSFTETYEQY

clone_size: .
d_call: TRBD1
v_call: TRBV19
cdr3_aa: ASTPRAGGEQF

clone_size: once
d_call: .
v_call: TRBV18
cdr3_aa: ASSPTPPEKLF

clone_size: .
d_call: .
v_call: TRBV28
cdr3_aa: ASNRNSPLH

clone_size: .
d_call: .
v_call: TRBV29-1
cdr3_aa: SVRRATDRNTEAF

clone_size: .
d_call: .
v_call: TRBV7-8
cdr3_aa: ASSLGRGQYEQY

clone_size: .
d_call: .
v_call: TRBV5-1
cdr3_aa: ASSDIGAGYT

clone_size: once
d_call: TRBD1
v_call: TRBV3-1/TRBV3-2
cdr3_aa: ASSQLQGAHEQY

clone_size: .
d_call: .
v_call: TRBV14
cdr3_aa: ASSQELGNTGELF

clone_size: .
d_call: TRBD2
v_call: TRBV3-1/TRBV3-2
cdr3_aa: ASSQEGLATVYEQY

clone_size: .
d_call: TRBD1
v_call: TRBV19
cdr3_aa: ASRSTGTGVYNEQF

clone_size: .
d_call: TRBD2
v_call: TRBV30
cdr3_aa: AWSSGGGNEQF

clone_size: .
d_call: TRBD2
v_call: TRBV5-6
cdr3_aa: ASSSPMTSGYTDTQY

clone_size: once
d_call: TRBD1
v_call: TRBV28
cdr3_aa: ASSWTGSYGYT

clone_size: .
d_call: TRBD1
v_call: TRBV5-4
cdr3_aa: ASSLSWSGTGSHEQY

clone_size: few
d_call: .
v_call: TRBV19
cdr3_aa: ASRKTHGSLYYEQY

clone_size: few
d_call: TRBD1
v_call: TRBV4-1
cdr3_aa: ASSRSWGQGAGNEKLF

clone_size: few
d_call: .
v_call: TRBV7-9
cdr3_aa: ASSILGGIAYGYT

clone_size: .
d_call: .
v_call: TRBV11-3
cdr3_aa: ASSLHLSPRYEQY

clone_size: .
d_call: .
v_call: TRBV10-2
cdr3_aa: ASSVGNQPQH

clone_size: .
d_call: .
v_call: TRBV10-3
cdr3_aa: AISESGRVRTGELF

clone_size: .
d_call: .
v_call: TRBV2
cdr3_aa: ASSEGRAPQPQH

clone_size: .
d_call: .
v_call: TRBV6-1
cdr3_aa: ASSDPGETQY

clone_size: once
d_call: TRBD2
v_call: TRBV2
cdr3_aa: ASSDGLGSYNEQF

clone_size: .
d_call: TRBD2
v_call: TRBV5-4
cdr3_aa: ASSLGVGLAGGGDTQY

clone_size: .
d_call: TRBD1
v_call: TRBV19
cdr3_aa: ASSTQTGGGGETQY

clone_size: .
d_call: TRBD2
v_call: TRBV9
cdr3_aa: ASSVGLAGDTQY